The sequence of this TCR beta chain was determined in a study of sequential checkpoint blockade in melanoma. The treatment: randomized to nivolumab then ipilimumab (arm A) or the reverse (arm B). The CDR3 consists of 13 residues. V shed 5 bases and J shed 1 base, with 6 bases lying between them. Germline V lookup: CDR1 MDHEN, CDR2 SYDVKM. Using immunoSEQ multiplex PCR, the repertoire was profiled, and TCRdb retains in-frame clones only, with some absent. The data contain some 30,000 clones, approximately 86% of them singletons. The sample in question was CD8+ T cells sorted from blood (inferred from file names), obtained from a patient given nivolumab and ipilimumab in sequence. The chain recombines TRBV28 with TRBJ1-3; D gene ambiguous. The sequence came from a human donor with melanoma. The CDR3 nucleotides read TGTGCCAGCAGTCGAGAGTCTGGAAACACCATATATTTT. Translation gives CASSRESGNTIYF. The whole variable domain, filled in from reference TRBV28 and TRBJ1-3, reads DVKVTQSSRYLVKRTGEKVFLECVQDMDHENMFWYRQDPGLGLRLIYFSYDVKMKEKGDIPEGYSVSREKKERFSLILESASTNQTSMYLCASSRESGNTIYFGEGSWLTVV.